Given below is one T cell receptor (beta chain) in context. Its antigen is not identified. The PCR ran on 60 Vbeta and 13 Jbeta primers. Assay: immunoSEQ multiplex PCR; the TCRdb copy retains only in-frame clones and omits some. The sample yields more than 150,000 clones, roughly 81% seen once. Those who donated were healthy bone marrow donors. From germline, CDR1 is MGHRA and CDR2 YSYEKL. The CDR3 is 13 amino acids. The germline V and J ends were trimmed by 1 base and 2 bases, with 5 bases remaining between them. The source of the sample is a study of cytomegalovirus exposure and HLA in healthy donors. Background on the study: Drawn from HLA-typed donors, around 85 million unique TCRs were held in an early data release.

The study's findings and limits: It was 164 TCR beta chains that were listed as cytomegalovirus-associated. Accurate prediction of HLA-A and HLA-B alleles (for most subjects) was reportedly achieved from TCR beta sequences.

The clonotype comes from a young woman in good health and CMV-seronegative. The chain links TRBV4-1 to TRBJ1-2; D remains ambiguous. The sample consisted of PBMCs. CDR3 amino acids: CASSQVPNYGYTF. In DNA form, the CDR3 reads TGCGCCAGCAGCCAAGTCCCAAACTATGGCTACACCTTC.